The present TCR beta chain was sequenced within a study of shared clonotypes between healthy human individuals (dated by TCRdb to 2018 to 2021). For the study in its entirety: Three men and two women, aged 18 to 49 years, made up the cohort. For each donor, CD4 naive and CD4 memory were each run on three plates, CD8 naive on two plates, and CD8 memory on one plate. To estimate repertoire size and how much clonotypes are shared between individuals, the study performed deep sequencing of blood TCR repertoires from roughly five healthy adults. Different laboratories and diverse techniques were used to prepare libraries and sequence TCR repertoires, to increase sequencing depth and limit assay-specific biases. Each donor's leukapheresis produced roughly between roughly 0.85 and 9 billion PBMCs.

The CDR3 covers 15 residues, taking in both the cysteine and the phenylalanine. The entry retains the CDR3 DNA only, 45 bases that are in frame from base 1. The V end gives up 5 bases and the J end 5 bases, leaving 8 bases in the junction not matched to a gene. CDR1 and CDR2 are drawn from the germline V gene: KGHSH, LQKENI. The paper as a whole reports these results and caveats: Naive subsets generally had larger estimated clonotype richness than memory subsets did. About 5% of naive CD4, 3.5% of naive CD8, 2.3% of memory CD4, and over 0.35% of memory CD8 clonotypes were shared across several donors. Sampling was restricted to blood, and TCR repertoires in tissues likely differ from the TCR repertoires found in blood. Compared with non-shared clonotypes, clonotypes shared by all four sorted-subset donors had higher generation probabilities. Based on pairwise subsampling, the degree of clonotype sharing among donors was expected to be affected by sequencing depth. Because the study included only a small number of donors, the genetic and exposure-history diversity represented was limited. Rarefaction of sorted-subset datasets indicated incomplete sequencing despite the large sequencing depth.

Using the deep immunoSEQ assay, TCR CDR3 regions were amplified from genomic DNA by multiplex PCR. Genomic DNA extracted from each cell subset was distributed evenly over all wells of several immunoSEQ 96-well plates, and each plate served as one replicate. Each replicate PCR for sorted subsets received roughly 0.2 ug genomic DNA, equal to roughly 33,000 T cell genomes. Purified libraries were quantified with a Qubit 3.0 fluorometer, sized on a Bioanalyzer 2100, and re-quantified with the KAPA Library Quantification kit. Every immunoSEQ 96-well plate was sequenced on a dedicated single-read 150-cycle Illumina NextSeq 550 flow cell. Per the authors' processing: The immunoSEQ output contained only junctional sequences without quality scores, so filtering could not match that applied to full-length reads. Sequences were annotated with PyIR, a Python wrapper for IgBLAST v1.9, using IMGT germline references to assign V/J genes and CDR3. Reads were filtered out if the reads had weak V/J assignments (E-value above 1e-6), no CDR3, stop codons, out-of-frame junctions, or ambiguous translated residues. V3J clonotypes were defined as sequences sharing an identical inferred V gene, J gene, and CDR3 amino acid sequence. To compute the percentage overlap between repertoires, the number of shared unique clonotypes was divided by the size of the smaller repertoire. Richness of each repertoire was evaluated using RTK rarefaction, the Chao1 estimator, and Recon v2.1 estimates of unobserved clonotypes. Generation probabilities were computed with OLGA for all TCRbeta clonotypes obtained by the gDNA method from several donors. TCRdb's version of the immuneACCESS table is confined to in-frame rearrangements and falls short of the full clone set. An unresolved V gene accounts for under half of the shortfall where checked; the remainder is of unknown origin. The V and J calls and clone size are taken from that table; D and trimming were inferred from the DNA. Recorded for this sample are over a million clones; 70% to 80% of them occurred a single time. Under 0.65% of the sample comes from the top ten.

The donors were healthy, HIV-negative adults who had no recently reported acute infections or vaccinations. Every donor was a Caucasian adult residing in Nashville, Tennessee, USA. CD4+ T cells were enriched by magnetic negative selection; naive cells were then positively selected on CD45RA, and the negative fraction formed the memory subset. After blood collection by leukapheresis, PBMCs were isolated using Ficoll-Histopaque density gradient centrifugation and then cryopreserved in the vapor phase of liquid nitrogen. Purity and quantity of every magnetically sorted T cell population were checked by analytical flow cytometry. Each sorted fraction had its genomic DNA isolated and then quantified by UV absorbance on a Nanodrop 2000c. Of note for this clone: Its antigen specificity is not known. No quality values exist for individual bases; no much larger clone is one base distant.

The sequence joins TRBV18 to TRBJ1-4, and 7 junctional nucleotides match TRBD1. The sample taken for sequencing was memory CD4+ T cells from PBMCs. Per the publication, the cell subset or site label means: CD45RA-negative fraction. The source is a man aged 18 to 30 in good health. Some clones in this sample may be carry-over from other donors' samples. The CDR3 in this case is CASSSDRVGNEKLFF. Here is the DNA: TGTGCCAGCTCAAGCGACAGGGTGGGAAATGAAAAACTGTTTTTT.